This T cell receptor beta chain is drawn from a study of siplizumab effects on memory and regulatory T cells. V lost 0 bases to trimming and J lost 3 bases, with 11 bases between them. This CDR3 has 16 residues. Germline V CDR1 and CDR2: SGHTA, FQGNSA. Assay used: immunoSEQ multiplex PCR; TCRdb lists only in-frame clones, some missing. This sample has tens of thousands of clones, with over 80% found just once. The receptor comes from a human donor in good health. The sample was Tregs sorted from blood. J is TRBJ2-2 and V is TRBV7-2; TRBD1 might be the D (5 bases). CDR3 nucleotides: TGTGCCAGCAGCTTAGCGGGCAGGGTTGACACCGGGGAGCTGTTTTTT. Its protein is CASSLAGRVDTGELFF.